The entry below gives a single TCR beta chain sequence along with its context. The primer mix had 60 Vbeta and 13 Jbeta primers. Some clones are missing from TCRdb's copy, which holds only in-frame ones; the method was immunoSEQ multiplex PCR. This table holds 200,000 to 250,000 clones, around 70% found once. CDR1 SGHAT and CDR2 FQDESV come from the germline V gene (reference sequence). Unmatched junction bases numbered 9, after V lost 7 bases and J lost 7 bases. CDR3 length equals 15 residues. The sample belongs to a study of cytomegalovirus exposure and HLA in healthy donors. V gene TRBV11-1 combines with J gene TRBJ2-1, with TRBD2 matching 11 bases. Material: PBMCs. The clonotype comes from a man between 40 and 49 years old in good health and CMV-seropositive. The CDR3 spells CASNLLTSGVNEQFF. CDR3 nucleotides: TGTGCCAGCAACCTTTTGACTAGCGGGGTAAATGAGCAGTTCTTC.